The TCR beta chain described here comes from a study of T cells in Graves' hyperthyroidism and ophthalmopathy. Whole-study results and caveats: Stable hyperthyroidism was told apart from ophthalmopathy by a model built on 13 V-J features. Blood also contained most expanded thyroid clonotypes above 0.001. Median prediction lead before ophthalmopathy onset was 6.5 months with the model.

About this clonotype: No antigen is known for it.

RNA transcripts provided the source from which TCR beta CDR3 regions were amplified. Researchers ran a first-round RT-PCR on the TCR CDR3 using the HTBI primer set. TCRdb ran MiXCR on the multiplex PCR reads and lists one entry per CDR3 protein. In the table there are a few hundred thousand distinct CDR3 sequences, about a sixth of which are singletons. For ophthalmopathy patients, the Clinical Activity Score was at least 3 and the NOSPECS grade at least 4; duration was under 3 months. The germline CDR1 and CDR2 sequences are SNHLY and FYNNEI. Trimming took 5 bases from V and 5 from J, leaving 17 bases between them. The CDR3 loop spans 15 amino acids.

V and J are TRBV2 and TRBJ2-3; the D gene is possibly TRBD2 (6 bases). Sequenced input: blood. This TCR came from a woman in her thirties or forties with Graves' ophthalmopathy. The CDR3 protein is CASSNRRSGVDTQYF. The CDR3 DNA reads TGTGCCAGCAGTAACAGGCGGTCGGGGGTAGATACGCAGTATTTT.